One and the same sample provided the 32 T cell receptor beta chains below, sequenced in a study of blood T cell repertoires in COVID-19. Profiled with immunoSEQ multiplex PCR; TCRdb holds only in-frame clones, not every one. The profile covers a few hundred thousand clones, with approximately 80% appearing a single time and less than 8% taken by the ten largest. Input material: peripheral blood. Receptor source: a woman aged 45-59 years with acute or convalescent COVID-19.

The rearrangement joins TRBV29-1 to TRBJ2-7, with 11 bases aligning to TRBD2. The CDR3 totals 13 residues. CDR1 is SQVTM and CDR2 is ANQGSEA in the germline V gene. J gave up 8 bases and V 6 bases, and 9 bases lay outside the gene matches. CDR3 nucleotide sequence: TGCAGCGTAATAGCGGGGGGGAAGGAGAAGCAGTACTTC. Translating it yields CSVIAGGKEKQYF.

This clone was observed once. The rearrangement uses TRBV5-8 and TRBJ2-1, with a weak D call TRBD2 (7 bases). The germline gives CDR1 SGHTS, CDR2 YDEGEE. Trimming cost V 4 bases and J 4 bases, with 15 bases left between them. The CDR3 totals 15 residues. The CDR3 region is CASSRMGGAYNEQFF. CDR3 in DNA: TGTGCCAGCAGCCGGATGGGGGGGGCGTACAATGAGCAGTTCTTC.

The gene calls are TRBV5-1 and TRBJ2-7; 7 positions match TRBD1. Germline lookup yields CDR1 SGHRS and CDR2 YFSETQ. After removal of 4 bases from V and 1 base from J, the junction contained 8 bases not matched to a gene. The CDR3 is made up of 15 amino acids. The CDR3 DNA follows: TGCGCCAGCAGCCGATCCGGGACAGAATCCTACGAGCAGTACTTC. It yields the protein CASSRSGTESYEQYF.

CDR3: CASSFGTGTSYEQYF. Here the CDR3 DNA reads TGTGCCAGCAGTTTCGGCACAGGCACTTCCTACGAGCAGTACTTC. This chain uses TRBV27 with TRBJ2-7; D is perhaps TRBD1 (5 bases). From germline, CDR1 is MNHEY and CDR2 SMNVEV (reference sequence). The CDR3 spans 15 residues. The V and J ends lost 3 bases and 1 base respectively, with 13 bases between them.

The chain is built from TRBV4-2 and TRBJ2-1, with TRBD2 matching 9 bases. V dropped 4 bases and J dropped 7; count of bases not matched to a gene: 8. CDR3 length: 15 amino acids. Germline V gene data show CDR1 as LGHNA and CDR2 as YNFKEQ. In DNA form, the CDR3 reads TGTGCCAGCAGCCGTTCCGGGACTAGCCCTAATGAGCAGTTCTTC. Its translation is CASSRSGTSPNEQFF.

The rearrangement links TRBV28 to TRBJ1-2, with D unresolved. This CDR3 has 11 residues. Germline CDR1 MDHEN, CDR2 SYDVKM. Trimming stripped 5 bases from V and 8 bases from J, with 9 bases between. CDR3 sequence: CASSPREGYTF. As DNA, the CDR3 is TGTGCCAGCAGTCCCCGGGAGGGCTACACCTTC.

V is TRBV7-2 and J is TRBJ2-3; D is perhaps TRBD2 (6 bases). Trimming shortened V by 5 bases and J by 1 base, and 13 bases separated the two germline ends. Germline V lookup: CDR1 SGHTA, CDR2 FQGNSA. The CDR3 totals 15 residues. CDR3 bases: TGTGCCAGCAGCCAAGATAGCGGCCGCACAGATACGCAGTATTTT. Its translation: CASSQDSGRTDTQYF.

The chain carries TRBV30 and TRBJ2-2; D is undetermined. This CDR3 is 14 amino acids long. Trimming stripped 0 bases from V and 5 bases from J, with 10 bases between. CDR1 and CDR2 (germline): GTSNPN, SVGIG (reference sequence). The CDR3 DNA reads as TGTGCCTGGAGTGTACAGCAGCTAACCGGGGAGCTGTTTTTT. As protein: CAWSVQQLTGELFF.

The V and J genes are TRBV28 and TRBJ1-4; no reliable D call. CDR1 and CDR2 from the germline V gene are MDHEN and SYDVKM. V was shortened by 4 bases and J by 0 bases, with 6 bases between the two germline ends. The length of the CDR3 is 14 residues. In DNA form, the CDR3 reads TGTGCCAGCAGTTCATCGGCAACTAATGAAAAACTGTTTTTT. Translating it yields CASSSSATNEKLFF.

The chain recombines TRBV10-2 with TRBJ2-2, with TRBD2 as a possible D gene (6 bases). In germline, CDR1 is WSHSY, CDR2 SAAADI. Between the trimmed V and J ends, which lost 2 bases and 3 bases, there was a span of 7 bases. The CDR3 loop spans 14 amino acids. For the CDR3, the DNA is TGCGCCAGCAGTGAGGGGACTCACACCGGGGAGCTGTTTTTT. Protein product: CASSEGTHTGELFF.

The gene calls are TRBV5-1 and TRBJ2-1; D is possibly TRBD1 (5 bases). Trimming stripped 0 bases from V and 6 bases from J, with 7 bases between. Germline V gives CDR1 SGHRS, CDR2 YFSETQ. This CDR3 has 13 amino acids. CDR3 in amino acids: CASSLDRSNEQFF. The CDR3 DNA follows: TGCGCCAGCAGCTTGGACAGGAGCAATGAGCAGTTCTTC.

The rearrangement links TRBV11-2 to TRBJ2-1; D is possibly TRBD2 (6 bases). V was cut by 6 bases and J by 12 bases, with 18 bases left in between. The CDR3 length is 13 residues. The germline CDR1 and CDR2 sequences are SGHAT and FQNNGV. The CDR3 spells CASRQSGGLGQFF. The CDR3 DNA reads TGTGCCAGCAGGCAAAGTGGGGGACTTGGGCAGTTCTTC. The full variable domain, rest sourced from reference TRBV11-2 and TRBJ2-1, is EAGVAQSPRYKIIEKRQSVAFWCNPISGHATLYWYQQILGQGPKLLIQFQNNGVVDDSQLPKDRFSAERLKGVDSTLKIQPAKLEDSAVYLCASRQSGGLGQFFGPGTRLTVL.

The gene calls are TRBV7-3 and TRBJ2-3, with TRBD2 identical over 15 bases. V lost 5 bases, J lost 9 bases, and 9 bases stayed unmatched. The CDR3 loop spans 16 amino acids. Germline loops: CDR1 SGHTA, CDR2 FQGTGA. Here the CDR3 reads CASSLGLAGGHATQYF. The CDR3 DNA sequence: TGTGCCAGCAGCCTGGGACTAGCGGGGGGTCATGCGACGCAGTATTTT.

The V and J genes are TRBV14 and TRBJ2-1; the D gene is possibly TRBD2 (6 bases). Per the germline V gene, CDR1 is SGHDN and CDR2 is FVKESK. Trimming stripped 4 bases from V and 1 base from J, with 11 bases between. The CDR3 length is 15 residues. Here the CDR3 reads CASSLRGTSYNEQFF. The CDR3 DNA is TGTGCCAGCAGCCTGCGGGGTACGTCCTACAATGAGCAGTTCTTC.

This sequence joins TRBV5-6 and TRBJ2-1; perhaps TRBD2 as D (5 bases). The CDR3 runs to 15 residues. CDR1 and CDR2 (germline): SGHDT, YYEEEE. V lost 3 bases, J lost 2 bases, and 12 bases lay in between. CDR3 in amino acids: CASSSRLLPYNEQFF. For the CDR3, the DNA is TGTGCCAGCAGCTCCCGACTACTTCCCTACAATGAGCAGTTCTTC.

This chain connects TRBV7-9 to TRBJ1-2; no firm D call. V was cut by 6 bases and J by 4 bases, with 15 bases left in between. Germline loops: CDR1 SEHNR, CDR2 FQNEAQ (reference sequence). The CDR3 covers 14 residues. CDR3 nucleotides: TGTGCCAGCAGTCTATCTTCTCCAGGCTATGGCTACACCTTC. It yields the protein CASSLSSPGYGYTF. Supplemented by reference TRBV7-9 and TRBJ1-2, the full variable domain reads DTGVSQNPRHKITKRGQNVTFRCDPISEHNRLYWYRQTLGQGPEFLTYFQNEAQLEKSRLLSDRFSAERPKGSFSTLEIQRTEQGDSAMYLCASSLSSPGYGYTFGSGTRLTVV.

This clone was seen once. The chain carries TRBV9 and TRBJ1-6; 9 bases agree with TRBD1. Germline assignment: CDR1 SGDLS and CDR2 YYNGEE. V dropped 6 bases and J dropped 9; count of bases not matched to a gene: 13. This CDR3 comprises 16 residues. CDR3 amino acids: CASTPGQGKDISPLHF. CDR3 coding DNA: TGTGCCAGCACCCCCGGACAGGGGAAGGATATTTCACCCCTCCACTTT.

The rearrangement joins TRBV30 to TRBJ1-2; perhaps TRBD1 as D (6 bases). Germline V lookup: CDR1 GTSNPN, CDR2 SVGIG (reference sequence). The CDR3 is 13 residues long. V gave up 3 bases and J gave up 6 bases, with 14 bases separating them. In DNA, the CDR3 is TGTGCCTGGAGCGGCAGGGGAGTAAATGGCTACACCTTC. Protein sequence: CAWSGRGVNGYTF.

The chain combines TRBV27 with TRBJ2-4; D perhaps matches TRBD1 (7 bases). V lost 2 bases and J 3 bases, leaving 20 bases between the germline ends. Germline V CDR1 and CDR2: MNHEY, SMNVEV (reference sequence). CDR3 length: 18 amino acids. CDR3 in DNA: TGTGCCAGCAGTTTACGGGGGACAGCGGCAATAGTCAAAAACATTCAGTACTTC. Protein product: CASSLRGTAAIVKNIQYF.

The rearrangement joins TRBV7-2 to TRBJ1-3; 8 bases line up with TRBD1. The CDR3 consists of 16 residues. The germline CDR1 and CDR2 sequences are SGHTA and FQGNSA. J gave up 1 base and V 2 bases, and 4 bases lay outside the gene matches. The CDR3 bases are TGTGCCAGCAGCTTAAGGACAGGGAGATCTGGAAACACCATATATTTT. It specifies CASSLRTGRSGNTIYF.

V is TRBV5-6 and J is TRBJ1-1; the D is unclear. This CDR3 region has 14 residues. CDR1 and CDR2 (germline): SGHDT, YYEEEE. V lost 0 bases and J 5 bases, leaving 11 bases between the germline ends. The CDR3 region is CASSLGDPWTEAFF. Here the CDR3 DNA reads TGTGCCAGCAGCTTGGGAGATCCGTGGACTGAAGCTTTCTTT.

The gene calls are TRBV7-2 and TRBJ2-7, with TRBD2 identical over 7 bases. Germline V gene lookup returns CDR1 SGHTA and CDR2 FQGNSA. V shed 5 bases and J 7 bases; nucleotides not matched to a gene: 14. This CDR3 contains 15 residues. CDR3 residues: CASSLEPGGFREQYF. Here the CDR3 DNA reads TGTGCCAGCAGCCTCGAACCGGGAGGCTTTAGGGAGCAGTACTTC.

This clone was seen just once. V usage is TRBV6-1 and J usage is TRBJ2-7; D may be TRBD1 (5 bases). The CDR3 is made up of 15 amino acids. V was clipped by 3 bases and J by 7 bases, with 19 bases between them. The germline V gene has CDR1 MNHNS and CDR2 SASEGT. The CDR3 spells CASSEHQGLSREQYF. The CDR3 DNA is TGTGCCAGCAGTGAGCACCAGGGCCTCAGCCGGGAGCAGTACTTC.

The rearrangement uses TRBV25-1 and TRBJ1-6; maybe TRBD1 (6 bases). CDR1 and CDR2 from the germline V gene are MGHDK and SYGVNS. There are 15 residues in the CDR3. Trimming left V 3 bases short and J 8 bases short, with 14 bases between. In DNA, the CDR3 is TGTGCCAGCAGTGACCTCAGGGGAATCGATTCACCCCTCCACTTT. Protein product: CASSDLRGIDSPLHF.

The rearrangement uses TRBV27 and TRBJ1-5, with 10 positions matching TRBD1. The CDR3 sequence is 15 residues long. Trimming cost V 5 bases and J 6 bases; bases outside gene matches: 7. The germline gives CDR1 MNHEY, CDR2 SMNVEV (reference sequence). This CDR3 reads CASSQTGGAGQPQHF. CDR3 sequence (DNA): TGTGCCAGCAGTCAGACAGGGGGCGCAGGTCAGCCCCAGCATTTT.

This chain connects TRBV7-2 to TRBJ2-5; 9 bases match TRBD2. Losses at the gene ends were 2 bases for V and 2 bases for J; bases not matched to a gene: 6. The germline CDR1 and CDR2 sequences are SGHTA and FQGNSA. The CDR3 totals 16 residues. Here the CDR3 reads CASSLTSGPPQETQYF. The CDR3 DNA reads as TGTGCCAGCAGCTTAACTAGCGGGCCACCTCAAGAGACCCAGTACTTC.

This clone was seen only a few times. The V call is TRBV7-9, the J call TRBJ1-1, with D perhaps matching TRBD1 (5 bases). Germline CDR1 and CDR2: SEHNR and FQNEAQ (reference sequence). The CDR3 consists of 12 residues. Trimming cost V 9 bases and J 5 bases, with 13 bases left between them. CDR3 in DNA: TGTGCCAGACAAGGGGAGGATACTGAAGCTTTCTTT. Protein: CARQGEDTEAFF.

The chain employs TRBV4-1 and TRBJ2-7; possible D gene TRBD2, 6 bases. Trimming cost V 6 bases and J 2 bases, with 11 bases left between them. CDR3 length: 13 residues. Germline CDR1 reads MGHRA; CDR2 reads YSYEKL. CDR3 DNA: TGCGCCAGCAGTCGGGGACTGACCTACGAGCAGTACTTC. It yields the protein CASSRGLTYEQYF.

CDR3 sequence reads: CASSLGSPGQGRYEQYF. CDR3 nucleotides: TGTGCCAGCAGCTTGGGGTCACCGGGACAGGGACGCTACGAGCAGTACTTC. This chain links TRBV5-6 with TRBJ2-7; 9 bases align to TRBD1. Germline trimming cut 0 bases from V and 3 bases from J; bases unmatched to any gene: 10. This CDR3 has 17 residues. Germline lookup yields CDR1 SGHDT and CDR2 YYEEEE.

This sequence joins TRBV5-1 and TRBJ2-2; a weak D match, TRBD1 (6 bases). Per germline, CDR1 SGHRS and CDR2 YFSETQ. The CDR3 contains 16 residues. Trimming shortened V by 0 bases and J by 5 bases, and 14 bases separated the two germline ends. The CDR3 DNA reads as TGCGCCAGCAGCTTGGAAGGACCGAGGGGGACCGGGGAGCTGTTTTTT. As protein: CASSLEGPRGTGELFF.

The CDR3 DNA is TGTGCCAGTAGTATAGGGACAGGAAACAATCAGCCCCAGCATTTT. Protein sequence: CASSIGTGNNQPQHF. The chain is built from TRBV19 and TRBJ1-5; TRBD1 agrees at 7 bases. CDR3 length equals 15 residues. Germline V gene sequence: CDR1 LNHDA, CDR2 SQIVND (reference sequence). With 1 base clipped from V and 3 bases from J, the junction kept 3 bases outside the gene matches.

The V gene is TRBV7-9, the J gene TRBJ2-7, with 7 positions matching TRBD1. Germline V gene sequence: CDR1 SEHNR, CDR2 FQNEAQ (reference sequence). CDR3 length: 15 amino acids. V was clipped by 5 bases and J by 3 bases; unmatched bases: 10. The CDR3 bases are TGTGCCAGCAGCGCGAGACAGGGACCGTACTACGAGCAGTACTTC. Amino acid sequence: CASSARQGPYYEQYF.